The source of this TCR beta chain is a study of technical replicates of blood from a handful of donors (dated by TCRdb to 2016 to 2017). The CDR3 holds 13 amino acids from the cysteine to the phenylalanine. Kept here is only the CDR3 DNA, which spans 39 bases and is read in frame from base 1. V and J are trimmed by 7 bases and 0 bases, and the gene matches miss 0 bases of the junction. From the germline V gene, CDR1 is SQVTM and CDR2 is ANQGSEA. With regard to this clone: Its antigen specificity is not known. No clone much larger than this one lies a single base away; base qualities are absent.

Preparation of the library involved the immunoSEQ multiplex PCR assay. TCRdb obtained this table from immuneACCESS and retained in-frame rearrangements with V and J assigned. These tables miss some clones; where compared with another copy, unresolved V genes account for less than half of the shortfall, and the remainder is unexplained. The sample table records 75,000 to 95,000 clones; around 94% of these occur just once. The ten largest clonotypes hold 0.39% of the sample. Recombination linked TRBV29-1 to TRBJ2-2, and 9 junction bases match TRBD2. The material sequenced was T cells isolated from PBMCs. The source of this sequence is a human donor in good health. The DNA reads TGCAGCGGACTAGCGGCGAACACCGGGGAGCTGTTTTTT. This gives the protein CSGLAANTGELFF.